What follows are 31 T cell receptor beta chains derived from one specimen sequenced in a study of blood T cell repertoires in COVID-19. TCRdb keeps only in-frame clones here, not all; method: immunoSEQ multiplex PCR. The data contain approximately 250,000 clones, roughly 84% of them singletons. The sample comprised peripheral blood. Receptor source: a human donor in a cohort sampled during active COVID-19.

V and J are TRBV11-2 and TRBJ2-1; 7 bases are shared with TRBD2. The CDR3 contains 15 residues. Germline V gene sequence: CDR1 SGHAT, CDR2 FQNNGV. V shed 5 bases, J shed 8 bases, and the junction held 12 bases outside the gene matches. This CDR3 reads CASSPPGGPGDEQFF. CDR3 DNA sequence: TGTGCCAGCAGCCCACCGGGAGGCCCCGGGGATGAGCAGTTCTTC.

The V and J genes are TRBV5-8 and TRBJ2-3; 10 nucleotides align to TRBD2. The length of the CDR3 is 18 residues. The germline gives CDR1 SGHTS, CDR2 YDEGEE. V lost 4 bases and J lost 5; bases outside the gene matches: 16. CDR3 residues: CASSQQPLLAGVIDTQYF. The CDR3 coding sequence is TGTGCCAGCAGCCAGCAACCCCTGCTAGCGGGAGTAATAGATACGCAGTATTTT.

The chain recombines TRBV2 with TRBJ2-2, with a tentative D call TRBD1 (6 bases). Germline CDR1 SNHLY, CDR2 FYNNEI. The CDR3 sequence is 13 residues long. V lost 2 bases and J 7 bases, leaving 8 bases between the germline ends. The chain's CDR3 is CASSENRDGELFF. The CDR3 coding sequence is TGTGCCAGCAGTGAAAACAGGGACGGGGAGCTGTTTTTT.

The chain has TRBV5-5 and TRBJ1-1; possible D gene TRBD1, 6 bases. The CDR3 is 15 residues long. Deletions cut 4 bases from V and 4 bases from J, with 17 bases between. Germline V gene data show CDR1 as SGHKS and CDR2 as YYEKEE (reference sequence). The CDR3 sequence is CASSKIQGLGTEAFF. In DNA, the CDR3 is TGTGCCAGCAGCAAAATACAGGGTTTGGGCACTGAAGCTTTCTTT.

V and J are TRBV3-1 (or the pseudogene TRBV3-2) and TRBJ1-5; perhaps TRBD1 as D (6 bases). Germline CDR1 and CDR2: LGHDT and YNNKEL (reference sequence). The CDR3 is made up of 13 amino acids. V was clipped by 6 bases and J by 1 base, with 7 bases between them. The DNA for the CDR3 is TGTGCCAGCAGTGGGGGCAGCAATCAGCCCCAGCATTTT. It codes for CASSGGSNQPQHF.

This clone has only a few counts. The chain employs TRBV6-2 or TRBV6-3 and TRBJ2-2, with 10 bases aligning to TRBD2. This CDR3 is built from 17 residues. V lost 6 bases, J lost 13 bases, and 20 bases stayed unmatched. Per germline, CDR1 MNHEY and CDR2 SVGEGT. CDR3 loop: CASSSEIAGGPRAALFF. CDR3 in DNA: TGTGCCAGCAGCTCTGAAATAGCGGGGGGTCCCCGCGCGGCGCTGTTTTTT.

Written as DNA, the CDR3 is TGTGCCAGCAACCGGAACAGGGGGAGTGTAAAACTGTTTTTT. Protein sequence: CASNRNRGSVKLFF. This chain connects TRBV2 to TRBJ1-4; 8 bases map to TRBD1. V lost 7 bases to trimming and J lost 10 bases; unmatched junction nucleotides: 11. The CDR3 has 14 amino acids. CDR1 and CDR2 from the germline V gene are SNHLY and FYNNEI. The variable domain in full, with the rest retrieved from reference TRBV2 and TRBJ1-4, is EPEVTQTPSHQVTQMGQEVILRCVPISNHLYFYWYRQILGQKVEFLVSFYNNEISEKSEIFDDQFSVERPDGSNFTLKIRSTKLEDSAMYFCASNRNRGSVKLFFGSGTQLSVL.

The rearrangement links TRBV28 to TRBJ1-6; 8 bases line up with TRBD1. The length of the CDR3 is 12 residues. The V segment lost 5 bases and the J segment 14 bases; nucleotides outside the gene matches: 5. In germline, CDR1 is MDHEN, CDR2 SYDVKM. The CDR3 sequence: CASSLDRAALHF. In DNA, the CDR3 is TGTGCCAGCAGTCTGGACAGGGCGGCCCTCCACTTT.

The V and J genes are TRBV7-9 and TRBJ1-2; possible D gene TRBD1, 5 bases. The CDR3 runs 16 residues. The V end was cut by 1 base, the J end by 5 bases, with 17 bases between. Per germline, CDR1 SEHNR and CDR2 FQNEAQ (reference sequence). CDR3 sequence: CASSLEQALGVYGYTF. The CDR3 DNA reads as TGTGCCAGCAGCTTAGAACAGGCCCTAGGGGTGTATGGCTACACCTTC.

The CDR3 region is CASSRGTSGVNNEQFF. The CDR3 region has the DNA TGTGCCAGCAGTAGGGGAACTAGCGGGGTAAACAATGAGCAGTTCTTC. The rearrangement joins TRBV28 to TRBJ2-1, with 10 positions matching TRBD2. CDR1 MDHEN and CDR2 SYDVKM come from the germline V gene. The V and J ends lost 5 bases and 5 bases, in that order; junction bases with no gene match: 9. The CDR3 runs 16 residues.

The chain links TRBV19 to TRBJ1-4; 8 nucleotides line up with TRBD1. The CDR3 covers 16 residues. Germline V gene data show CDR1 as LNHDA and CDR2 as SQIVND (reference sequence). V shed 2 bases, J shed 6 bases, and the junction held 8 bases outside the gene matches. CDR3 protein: CASSIRSGGMDEKLFF. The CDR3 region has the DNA TGTGCCAGTAGTATACGGTCAGGGGGCATGGATGAAAAACTGTTTTTT.

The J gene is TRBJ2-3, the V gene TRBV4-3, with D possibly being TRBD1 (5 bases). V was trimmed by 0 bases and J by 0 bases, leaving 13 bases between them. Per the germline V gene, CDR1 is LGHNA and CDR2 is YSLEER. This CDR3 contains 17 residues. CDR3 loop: CASSQDPPGSSTDTQYF. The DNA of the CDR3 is TGCGCCAGCAGCCAAGATCCACCAGGGTCTAGCACAGATACGCAGTATTTT.

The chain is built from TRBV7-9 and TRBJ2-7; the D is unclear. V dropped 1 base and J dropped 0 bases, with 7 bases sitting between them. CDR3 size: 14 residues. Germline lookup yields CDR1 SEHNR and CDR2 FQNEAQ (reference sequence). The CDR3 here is CASSLVAASYEQYF. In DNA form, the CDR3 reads TGTGCCAGCAGCTTAGTGGCGGCCTCCTACGAGCAGTACTTC.

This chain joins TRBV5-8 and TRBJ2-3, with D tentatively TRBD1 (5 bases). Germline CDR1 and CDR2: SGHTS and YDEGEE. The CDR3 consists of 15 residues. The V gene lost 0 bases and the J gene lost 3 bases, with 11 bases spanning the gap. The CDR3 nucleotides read TGTGCCAGCAGCTTGGGAAGGGGCCAGACAGATACGCAGTATTTT. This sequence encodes CASSLGRGQTDTQYF.

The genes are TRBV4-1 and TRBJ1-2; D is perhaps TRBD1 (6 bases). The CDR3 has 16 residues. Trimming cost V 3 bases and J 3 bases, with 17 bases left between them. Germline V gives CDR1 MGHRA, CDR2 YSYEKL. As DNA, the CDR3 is TGCGCCAGCAGCCACAGTTACAGGGAGTTTTACTATGGCTACACCTTC. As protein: CASSHSYREFYYGYTF.

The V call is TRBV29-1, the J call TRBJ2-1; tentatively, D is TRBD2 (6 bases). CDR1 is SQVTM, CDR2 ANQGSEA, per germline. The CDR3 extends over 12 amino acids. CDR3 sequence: CGGSYSYNEQFF. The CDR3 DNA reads TGCGGGGGGAGCTACTCCTACAATGAGCAGTTCTTC.

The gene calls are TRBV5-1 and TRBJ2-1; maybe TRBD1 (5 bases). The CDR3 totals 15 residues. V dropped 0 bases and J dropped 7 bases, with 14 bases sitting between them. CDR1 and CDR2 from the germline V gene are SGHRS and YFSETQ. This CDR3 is CASSLGRVPSNEQFF. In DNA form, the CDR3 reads TGCGCCAGCAGCTTGGGCAGGGTCCCCTCGAATGAGCAGTTCTTC. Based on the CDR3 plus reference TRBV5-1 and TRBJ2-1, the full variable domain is KAGVTQTPRYLIKTRGQQVTLSCSPISGHRSVSWYQQTPGQGLQFLFEYFSETQRNKGNFPGRFSGRQFSNSRSEMNVSTLELGDSALYLCASSLGRVPSNEQFFGPGTRLTVL.

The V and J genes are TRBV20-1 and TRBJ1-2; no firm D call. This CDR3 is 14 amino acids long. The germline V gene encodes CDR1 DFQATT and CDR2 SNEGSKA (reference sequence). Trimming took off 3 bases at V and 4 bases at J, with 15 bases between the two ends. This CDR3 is CSASPTTSLYGYTF. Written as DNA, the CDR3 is TGCAGTGCTAGTCCCACGACAAGCCTCTATGGCTACACCTTC.

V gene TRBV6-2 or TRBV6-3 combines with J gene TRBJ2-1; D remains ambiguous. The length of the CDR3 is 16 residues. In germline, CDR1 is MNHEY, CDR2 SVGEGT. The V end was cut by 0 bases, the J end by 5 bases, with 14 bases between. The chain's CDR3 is CASSYSSLVVNNEQFF. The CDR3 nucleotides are TGTGCCAGCAGTTACTCTAGTCTAGTGGTTAACAATGAGCAGTTCTTC.

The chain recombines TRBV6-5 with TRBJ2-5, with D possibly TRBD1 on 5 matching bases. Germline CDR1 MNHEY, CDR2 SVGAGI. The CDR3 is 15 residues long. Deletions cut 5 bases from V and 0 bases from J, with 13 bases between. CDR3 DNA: TGTGCCAGCAGTAACGACAGCTACTACCAAGAGACCCAGTACTTC. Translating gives CASSNDSYYQETQYF.

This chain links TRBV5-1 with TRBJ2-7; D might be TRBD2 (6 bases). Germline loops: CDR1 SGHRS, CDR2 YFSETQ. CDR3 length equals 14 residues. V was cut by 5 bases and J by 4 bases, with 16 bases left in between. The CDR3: CASSRDSSPYEQYF. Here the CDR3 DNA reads TGCGCCAGCAGTCGGGACTCGTCACCTTACGAGCAGTACTTC.

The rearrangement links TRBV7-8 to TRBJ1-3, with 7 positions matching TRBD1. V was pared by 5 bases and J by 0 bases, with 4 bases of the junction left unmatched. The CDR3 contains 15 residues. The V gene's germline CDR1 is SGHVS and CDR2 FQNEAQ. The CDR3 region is CASSRGTASGNTIYF. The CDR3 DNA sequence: TGTGCCAGCAGCCGAGGGACAGCCTCTGGAAACACCATATATTTT.

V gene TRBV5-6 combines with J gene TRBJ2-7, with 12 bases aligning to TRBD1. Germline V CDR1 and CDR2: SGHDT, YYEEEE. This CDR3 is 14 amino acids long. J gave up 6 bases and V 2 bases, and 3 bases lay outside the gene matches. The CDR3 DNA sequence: TGTGCCAGCAGCTTCGGGACAGGGGGCTCCGAGCAGTACTTC. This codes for CASSFGTGGSEQYF.

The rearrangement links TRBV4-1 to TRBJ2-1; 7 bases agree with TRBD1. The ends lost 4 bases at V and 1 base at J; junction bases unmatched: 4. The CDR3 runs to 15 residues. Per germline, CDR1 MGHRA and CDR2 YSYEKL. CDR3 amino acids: CASSLWDSSYNEQFF. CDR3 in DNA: TGCGCCAGCAGCCTATGGGACAGTTCCTACAATGAGCAGTTCTTC.

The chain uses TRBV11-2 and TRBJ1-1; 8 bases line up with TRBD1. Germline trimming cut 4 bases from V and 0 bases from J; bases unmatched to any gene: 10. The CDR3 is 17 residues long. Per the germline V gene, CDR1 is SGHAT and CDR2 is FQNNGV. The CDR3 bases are TGTGCCAGCAGCTCCCAGGGGGCTCTTTTTGTGAACACTGAAGCTTTCTTT. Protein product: CASSSQGALFVNTEAFF.

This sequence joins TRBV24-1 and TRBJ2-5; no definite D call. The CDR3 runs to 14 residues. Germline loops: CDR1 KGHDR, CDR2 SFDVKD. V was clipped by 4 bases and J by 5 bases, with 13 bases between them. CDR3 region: CATSDPRGPETQYF. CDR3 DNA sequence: TGTGCCACCAGTGACCCACGAGGTCCCGAGACCCAGTACTTC.

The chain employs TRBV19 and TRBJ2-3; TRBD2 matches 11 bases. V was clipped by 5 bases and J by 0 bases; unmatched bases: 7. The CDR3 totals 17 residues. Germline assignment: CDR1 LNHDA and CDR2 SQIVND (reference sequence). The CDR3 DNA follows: TGTGCCAGTAGTGAGACTAGCGGGGCCACTAGCACAGATACGCAGTATTTT. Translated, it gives CASSETSGATSTDTQYF.

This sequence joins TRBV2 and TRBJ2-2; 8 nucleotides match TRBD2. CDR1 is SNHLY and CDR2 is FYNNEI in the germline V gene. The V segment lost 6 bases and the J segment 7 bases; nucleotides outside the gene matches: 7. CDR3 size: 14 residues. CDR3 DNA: TGTGCCAGCAGCTATAAGACTAGCGTCGGGGAGCTGTTTTTT. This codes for CASSYKTSVGELFF. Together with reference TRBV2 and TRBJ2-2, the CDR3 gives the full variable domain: EPEVTQTPSHQVTQMGQEVILRCVPISNHLYFYWYRQILGQKVEFLVSFYNNEISEKSEIFDDQFSVERPDGSNFTLKIRSTKLEDSAMYFCASSYKTSVGELFFGEGSRLTVL.

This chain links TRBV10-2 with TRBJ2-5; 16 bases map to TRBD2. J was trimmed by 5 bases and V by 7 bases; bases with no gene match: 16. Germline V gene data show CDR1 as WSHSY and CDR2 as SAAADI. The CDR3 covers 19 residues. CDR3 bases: TGCGCCAGCAAAACCGGGTTCGGGGGGACTAGCGGGAGGGCGGAGACCCAGTACTTC. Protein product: CASKTGFGGTSGRAETQYF.

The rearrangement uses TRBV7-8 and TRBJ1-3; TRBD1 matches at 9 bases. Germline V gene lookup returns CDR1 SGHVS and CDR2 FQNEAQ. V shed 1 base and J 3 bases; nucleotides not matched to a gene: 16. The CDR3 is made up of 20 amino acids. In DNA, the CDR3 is TGTGCCAGCAGCTTAGTGGACAGGGGTATCGTACCGGTCTTTGGAAACACCATATATTTT. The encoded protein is CASSLVDRGIVPVFGNTIYF.

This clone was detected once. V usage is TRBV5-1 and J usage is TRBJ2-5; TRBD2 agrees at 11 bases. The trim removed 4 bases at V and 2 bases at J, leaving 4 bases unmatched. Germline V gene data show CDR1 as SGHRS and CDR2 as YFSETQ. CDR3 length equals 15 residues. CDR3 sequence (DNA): TGCGCCAGCAGCCAACTAGCGGGGGTGCAAGAGACCCAGTACTTC. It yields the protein CASSQLAGVQETQYF.